The present entry profiles one TCR beta chain with its context. Constant-region reverse primers amplified full-length variable regions, followed by semi-nested Nested Universal Primer A PCR. TCRdb reprocessed the 5' RACE reads via MiXCR and lists one record per CDR3 protein. Of 35,000 to 50,000 distinct CDR3 sequences listed, about 29% were seen once; the top ten hold 3.7%. CDR3 length: 13 residues. The germline CDR1 and CDR2 sequences are SEHNR and FQNEAQ (reference sequence). The trim removed 6 bases at V and 2 bases at J, leaving 1 base unmatched. The sample taken for sequencing was memory CD4+ T cells sorted from a lymph node. Indicated subset: memory CD4+ T cells, CD4+CD45RO+CD25-. V is TRBV7-9 and J is TRBJ2-5; 9 nucleotides match TRBD2. This clonotype was obtained from a female donor with breast cancer. CDR3 region: CASRTSGQETQYF. CDR3 bases: TGTGCCAGCAGGACTAGCGGTCAAGAGACCCAGTACTTC.